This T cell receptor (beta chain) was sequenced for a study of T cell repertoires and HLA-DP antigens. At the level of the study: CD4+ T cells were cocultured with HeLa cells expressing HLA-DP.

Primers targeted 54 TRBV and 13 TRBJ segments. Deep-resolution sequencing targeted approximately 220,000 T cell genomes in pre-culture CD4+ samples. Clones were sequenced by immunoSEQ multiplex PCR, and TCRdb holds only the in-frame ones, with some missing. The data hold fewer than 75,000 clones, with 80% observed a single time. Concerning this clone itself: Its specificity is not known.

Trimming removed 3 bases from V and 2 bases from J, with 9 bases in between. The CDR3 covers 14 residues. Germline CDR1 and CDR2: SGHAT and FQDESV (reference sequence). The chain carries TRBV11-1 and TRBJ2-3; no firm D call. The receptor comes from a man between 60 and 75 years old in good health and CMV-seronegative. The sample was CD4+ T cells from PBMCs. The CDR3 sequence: CASSFTVNTDTQYF. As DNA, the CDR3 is TGTGCCAGCAGCTTCACAGTAAACACAGATACGCAGTATTTT.